This TCR beta chain was identified during a study of blood T cell repertoires in COVID-19. For the study at large: Sample material is recorded as cDNA or gDNA derived from T cells, B-cell-depleted T cells, or PBMCs.

The study drew participants aged roughly 18 to 95 years from roughly 25 US areas. Sequenced by immunoSEQ multiplex PCR; TCRdb stores in-frame clones only, minus some. The repertoire holds fewer than 250,000 clones, 87% seen once, with 2.6% in the top ten. The CDR3 has 14 residues. Germline loops: CDR1 SEHNR, CDR2 FQNEAQ (reference sequence). V dropped 5 bases and J dropped 7 bases, with 14 bases sitting between them. This chain connects TRBV7-9 to TRBJ1-4; D is possibly TRBD1 (5 bases). The source of this sequence is a woman in her thirties with acute COVID-19. Material for sequencing was PBMCs or T cells enriched from blood (not recorded which). The CDR3 DNA follows: TGTGCCAGCAGCCCGGGCTCAAGGGGTGAAAAACTGTTTTTT. As protein: CASSPGSRGEKLFF.